This TCR beta chain was sequenced in a study of cytomegalovirus exposure and HLA in healthy donors. Study information: Earlier work reported 100 million or so unique TCR beta sequences from about 180 million T cells.

A multiplex PCR was run with 60 Vbeta primers and 13 Jbeta primers. Data came from immunoSEQ multiplex PCR; TCRdb stores just in-frame clones and leaves some out. The sample has around 140,000 clones; over 65% are singletons. Findings and limits, study-wide: In a later analysis, HLA-C alleles had the fewest associated TCRs, DRB1 alleles the most. There were some V segments, including TRBV6-2 and TRBV6-3, excluded as indistinguishable.

Trimming took 1 base from V and 9 from J; bases not matched to a gene: 9. Germline assignment: CDR1 SGHTA and CDR2 FQGNSA. CDR3 size: 16 residues. On this clone itself: Its antigen is unidentified.

Each donor was healthy, and each was a bone marrow donor. This TCR was sampled from a man in his forties or fifties in good health and CMV-seropositive. This chain uses TRBV7-2 with TRBJ1-6; 7 nucleotides agree with TRBD1. Sequencing was performed on PBMCs. CDR3 residues: CASSLEAGGFISPLHF. DNA of the CDR3: TGTGCCAGCAGCTTAGAGGCAGGGGGGTTTATTTCACCCCTCCACTTT.